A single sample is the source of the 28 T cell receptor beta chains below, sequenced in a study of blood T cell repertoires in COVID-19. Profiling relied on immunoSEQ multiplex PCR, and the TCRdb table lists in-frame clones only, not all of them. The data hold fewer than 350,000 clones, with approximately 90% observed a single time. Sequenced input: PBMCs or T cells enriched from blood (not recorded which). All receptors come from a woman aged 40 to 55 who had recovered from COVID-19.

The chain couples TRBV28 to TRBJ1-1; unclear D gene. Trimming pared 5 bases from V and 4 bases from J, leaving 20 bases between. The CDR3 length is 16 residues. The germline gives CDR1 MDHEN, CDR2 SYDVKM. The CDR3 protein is CASSVPGSRRSTEAFF. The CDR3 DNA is TGTGCCAGCAGTGTCCCCGGGTCCCGGAGGAGCACTGAAGCTTTCTTT.

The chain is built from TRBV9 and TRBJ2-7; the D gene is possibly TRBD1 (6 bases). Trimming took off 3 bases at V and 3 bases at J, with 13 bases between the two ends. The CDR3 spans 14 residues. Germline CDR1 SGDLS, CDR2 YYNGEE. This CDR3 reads CASSESSDSYEQYF. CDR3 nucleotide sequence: TGTGCCAGCAGCGAGTCGTCGGACAGCTACGAGCAGTACTTC.

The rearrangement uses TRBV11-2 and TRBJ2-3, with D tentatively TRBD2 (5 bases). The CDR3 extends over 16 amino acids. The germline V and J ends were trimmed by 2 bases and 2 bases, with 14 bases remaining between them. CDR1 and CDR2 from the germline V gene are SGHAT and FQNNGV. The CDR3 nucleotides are TGTGCCAGCAGCTTAATGGGAGTCGGACCCACAGATACGCAGTATTTT. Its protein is CASSLMGVGPTDTQYF.

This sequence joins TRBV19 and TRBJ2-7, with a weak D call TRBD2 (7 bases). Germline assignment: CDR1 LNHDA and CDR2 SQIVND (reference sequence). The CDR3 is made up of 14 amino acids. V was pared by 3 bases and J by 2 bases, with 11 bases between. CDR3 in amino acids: CASSIRGAPYEQYF. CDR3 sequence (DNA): TGTGCCAGTAGTATCCGGGGGGCCCCCTACGAGCAGTACTTC.

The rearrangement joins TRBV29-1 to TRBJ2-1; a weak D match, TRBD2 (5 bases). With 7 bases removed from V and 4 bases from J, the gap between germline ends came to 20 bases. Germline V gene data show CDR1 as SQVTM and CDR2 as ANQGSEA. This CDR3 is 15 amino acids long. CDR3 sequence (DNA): TGCAGCGGCGTCCCCTTTGGAGCGGTTTACAATGAGCAGTTCTTC. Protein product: CSGVPFGAVYNEQFF.

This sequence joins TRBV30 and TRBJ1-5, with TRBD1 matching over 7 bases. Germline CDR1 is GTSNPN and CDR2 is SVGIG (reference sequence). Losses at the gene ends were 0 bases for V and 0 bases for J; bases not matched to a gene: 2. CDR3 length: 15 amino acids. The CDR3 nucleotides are TGTGCCTGGAGTGTACAGGGGTATAGCAATCAGCCCCAGCATTTT. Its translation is CAWSVQGYSNQPQHF. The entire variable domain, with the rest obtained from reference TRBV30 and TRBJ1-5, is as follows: SQTIHQWPATLVQPVGSPLSLECTVEGTSNPNLYWYRQAAGRGLQLLFYSVGIGQISSEVPQNLSASRPQDRQFILSSKKLLLSDSGFYLCAWSVQGYSNQPQHFGDGTRLSIL.

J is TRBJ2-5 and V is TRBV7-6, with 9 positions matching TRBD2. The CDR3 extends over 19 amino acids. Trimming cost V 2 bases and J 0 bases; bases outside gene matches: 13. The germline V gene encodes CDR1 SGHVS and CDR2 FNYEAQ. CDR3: CASSLLLNTAGGHQETQYF. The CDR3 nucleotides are TGTGCCAGCAGCTTACTGCTTAACACAGCGGGAGGCCACCAAGAGACCCAGTACTTC.

In DNA form, the CDR3 reads TGTGCCAGCAGTGAACGACTAGCGGGAGGTAACAATGAGCAGTTCTTC. This sequence encodes CASSERLAGGNNEQFF. The chain links TRBV5-5 to TRBJ2-1, with TRBD2 matching 13 bases. V dropped 5 bases and J dropped 5; count of bases not matched to a gene: 7. The CDR3 is made up of 16 amino acids. Per the germline V gene, CDR1 is SGHKS and CDR2 is YYEKEE (reference sequence).

The CDR3 spells CASSLAGTSGSQETQYF. The DNA of the CDR3 is TGTGCCAGCAGCTTAGCTGGGACTAGCGGGTCCCAAGAGACCCAGTACTTC. The chain has TRBV7-2 and TRBJ2-5, with 12 bases matching TRBD2. This CDR3 contains 17 residues. V shed 0 bases, J shed 1 base, and the junction held 3 bases outside the gene matches. Germline-derived CDR1 and CDR2 are SGHTA and FQGNSA.

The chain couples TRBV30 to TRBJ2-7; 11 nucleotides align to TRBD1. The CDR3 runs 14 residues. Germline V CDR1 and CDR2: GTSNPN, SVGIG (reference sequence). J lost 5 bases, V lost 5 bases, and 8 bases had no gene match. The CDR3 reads CAWGDRGEEDEQYF. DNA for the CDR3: TGTGCCTGGGGGGACAGGGGGGAGGAAGACGAGCAGTACTTC.

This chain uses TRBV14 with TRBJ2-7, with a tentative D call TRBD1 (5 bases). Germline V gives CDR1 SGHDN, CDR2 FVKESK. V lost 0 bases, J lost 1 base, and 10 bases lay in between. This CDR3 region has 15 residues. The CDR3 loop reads CASSQEGAASYEQYF. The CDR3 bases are TGTGCCAGCAGCCAAGAAGGGGCGGCTTCCTACGAGCAGTACTTC. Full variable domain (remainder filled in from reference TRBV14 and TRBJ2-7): EAGVTQFPSHSVIEKGQTVTLRCDPISGHDNLYWYRRVMGKEIKFLLHFVKESKQDESGMPNNRFLAERTGGTYSTLKVQPAELEDSGVYFCASSQEGAASYEQYFGPGTRLTVT.

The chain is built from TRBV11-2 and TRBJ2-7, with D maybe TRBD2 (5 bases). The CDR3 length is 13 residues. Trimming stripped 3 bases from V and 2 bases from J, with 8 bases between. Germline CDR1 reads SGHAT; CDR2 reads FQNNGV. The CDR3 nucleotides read TGTGCCAGCAGCTTTAGAGGGACCTACGAGCAGTACTTC. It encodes CASSFRGTYEQYF. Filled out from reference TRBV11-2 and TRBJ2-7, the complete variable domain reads EAGVAQSPRYKIIEKRQSVAFWCNPISGHATLYWYQQILGQGPKLLIQFQNNGVVDDSQLPKDRFSAERLKGVDSTLKIQPAKLEDSAVYLCASSFRGTYEQYFGPGTRLTVT.

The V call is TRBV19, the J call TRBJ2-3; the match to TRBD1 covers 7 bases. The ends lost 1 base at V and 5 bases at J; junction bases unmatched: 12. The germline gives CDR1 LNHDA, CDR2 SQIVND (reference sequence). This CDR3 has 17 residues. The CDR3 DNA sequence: TGTGCCAGTAGTATAGTAGGTGGAACAGGGGCGGAAGATACGCAGTATTTT. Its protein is CASSIVGGTGAEDTQYF.

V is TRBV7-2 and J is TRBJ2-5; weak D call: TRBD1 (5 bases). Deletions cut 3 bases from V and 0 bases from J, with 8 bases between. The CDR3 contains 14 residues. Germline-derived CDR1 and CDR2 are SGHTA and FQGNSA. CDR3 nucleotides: TGTGCCAGCAGCTTGGCAGGGAACCAAGAGACCCAGTACTTC. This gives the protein CASSLAGNQETQYF.

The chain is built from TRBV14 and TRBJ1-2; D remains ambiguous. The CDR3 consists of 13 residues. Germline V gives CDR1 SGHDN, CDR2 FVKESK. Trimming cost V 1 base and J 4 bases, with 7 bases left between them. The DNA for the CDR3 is TGTGCCAGCAGCCAAGTAGCGGCCTATGGCTACACCTTC. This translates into CASSQVAAYGYTF.

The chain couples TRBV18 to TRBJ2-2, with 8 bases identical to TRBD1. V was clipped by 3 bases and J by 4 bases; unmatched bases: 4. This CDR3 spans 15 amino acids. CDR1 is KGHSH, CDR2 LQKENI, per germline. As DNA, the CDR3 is TGTGCCAGCTCACCGCGGACAGGGATCACCGGGGAGCTGTTTTTT. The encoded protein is CASSPRTGITGELFF.

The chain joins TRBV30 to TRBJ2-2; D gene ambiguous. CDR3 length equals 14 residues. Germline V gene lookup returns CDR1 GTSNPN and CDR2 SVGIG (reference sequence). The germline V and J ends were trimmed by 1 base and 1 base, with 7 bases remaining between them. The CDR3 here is CAWSGLLNTGELFF. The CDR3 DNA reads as TGTGCCTGGAGTGGGCTGTTGAACACCGGGGAGCTGTTTTTT.

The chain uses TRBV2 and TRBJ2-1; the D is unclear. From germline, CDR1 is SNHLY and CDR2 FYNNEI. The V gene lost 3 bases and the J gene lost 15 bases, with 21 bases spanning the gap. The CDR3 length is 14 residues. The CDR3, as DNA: TGTGCCAGCAGTGAGAGTAAAGCAGGCATGCATCGGTTCTTC. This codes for CASSESKAGMHRFF.

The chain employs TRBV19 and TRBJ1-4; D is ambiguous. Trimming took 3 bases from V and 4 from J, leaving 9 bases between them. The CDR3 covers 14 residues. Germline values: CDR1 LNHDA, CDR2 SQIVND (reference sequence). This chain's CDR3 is CASSIQYSNEKLFF. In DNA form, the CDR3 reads TGTGCCAGTAGTATTCAGTACAGTAATGAAAAACTGTTTTTT.

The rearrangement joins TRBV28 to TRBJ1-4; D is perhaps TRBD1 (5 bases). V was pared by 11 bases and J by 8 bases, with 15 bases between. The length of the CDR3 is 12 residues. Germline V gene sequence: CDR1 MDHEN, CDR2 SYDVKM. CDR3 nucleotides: TGTGCCGTATTAGGGGCGGAGGAAAAACTGTTTTTT. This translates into CAVLGAEEKLFF.

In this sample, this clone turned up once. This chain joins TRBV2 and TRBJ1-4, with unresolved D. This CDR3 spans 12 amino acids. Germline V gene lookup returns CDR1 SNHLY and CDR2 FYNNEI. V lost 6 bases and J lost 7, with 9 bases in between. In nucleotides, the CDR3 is TGTGCCAGCAGCCTTAGTGGTGAAAAACTGTTTTTT. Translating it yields CASSLSGEKLFF.

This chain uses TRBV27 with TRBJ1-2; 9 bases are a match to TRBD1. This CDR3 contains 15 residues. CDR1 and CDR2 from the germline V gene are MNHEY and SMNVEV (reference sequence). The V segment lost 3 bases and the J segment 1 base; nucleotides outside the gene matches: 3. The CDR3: CASSFGQGNNYGYTF. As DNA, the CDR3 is TGTGCCAGCAGTTTCGGACAGGGGAATAACTATGGCTACACCTTC.

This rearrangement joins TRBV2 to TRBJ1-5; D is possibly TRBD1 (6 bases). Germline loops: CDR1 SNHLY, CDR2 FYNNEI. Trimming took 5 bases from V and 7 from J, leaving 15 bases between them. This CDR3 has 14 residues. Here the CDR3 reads CASSNYRVDQPQHF. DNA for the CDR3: TGTGCCAGCAGTAATTACAGGGTTGACCAGCCCCAGCATTTT.

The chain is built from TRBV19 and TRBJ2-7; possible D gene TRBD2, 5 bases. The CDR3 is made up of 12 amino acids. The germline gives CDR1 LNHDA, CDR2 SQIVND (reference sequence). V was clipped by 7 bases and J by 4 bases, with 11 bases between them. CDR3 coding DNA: TGTGCCAGTAACGGGAAGCGATACGAGCAGTACTTC. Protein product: CASNGKRYEQYF.

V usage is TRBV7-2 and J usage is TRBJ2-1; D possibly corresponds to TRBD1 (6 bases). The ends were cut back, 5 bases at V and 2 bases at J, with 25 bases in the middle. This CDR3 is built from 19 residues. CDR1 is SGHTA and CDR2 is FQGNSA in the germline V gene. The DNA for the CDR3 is TGTGCCAGCAGCCATGGTCGAAGAGGGGCACAGGGCACCTACAATGAGCAGTTCTTC. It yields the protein CASSHGRRGAQGTYNEQFF.

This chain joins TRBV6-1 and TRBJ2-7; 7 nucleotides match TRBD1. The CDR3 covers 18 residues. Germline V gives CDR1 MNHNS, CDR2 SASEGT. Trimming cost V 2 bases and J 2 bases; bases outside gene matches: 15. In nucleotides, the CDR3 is TGTGCCAGCAGTGAAAAGACAGGGCGAGGGACCGGCCCCTACGAGCAGTACTTC. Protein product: CASSEKTGRGTGPYEQYF.

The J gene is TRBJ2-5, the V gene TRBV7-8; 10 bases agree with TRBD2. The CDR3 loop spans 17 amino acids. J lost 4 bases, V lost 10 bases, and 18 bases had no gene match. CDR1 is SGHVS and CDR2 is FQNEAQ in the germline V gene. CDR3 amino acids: CATVRPLAGAPRETQYF. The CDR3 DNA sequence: TGTGCCACCGTCAGGCCCCTAGCGGGAGCGCCCCGAGAGACCCAGTACTTC.

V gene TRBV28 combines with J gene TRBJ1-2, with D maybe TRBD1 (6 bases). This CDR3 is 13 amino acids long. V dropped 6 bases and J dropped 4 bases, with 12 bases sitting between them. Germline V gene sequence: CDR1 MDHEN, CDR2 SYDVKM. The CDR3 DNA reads TGTGCCAGCAGAGTCCCAGGGGTCTATGGCTACACCTTC. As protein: CASRVPGVYGYTF.